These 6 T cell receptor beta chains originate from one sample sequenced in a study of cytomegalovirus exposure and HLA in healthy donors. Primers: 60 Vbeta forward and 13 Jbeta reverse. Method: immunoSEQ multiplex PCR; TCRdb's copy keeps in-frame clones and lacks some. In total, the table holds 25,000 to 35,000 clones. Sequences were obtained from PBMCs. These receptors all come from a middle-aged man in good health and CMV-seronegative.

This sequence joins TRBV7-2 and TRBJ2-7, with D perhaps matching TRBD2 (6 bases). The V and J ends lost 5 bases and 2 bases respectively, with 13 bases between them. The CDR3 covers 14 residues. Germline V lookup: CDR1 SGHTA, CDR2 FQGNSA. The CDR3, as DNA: TGTGCCAGCAGCAGGGACTTTAACCCCTACGAGCAGTACTTC. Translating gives CASSRDFNPYEQYF.

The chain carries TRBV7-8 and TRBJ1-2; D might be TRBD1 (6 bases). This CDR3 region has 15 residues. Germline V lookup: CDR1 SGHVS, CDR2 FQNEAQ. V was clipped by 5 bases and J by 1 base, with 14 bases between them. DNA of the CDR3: TGTGCCAGCAGCCCGGACAGACAACATAACTATGGCTACACCTTC. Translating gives CASSPDRQHNYGYTF.

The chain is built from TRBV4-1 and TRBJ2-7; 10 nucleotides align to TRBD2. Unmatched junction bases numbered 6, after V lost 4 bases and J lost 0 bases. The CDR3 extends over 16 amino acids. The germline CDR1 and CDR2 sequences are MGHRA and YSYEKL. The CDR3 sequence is CASSLNLAGDSYEQYF. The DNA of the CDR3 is TGCGCCAGCAGCCTCAATCTAGCGGGGGACTCCTACGAGCAGTACTTC.

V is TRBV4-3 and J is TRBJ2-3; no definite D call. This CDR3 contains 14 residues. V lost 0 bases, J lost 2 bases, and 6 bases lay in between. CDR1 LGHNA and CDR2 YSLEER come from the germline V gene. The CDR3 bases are TGCGCCAGCAGCCAAGAACTCAACACAGATACGCAGTATTTT. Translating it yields CASSQELNTDTQYF.

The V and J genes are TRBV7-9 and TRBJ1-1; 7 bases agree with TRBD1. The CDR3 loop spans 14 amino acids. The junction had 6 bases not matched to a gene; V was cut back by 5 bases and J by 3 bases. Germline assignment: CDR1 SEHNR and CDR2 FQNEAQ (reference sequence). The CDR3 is CASSEQGRDTEAFF. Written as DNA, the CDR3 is TGTGCCAGCAGCGAACAGGGGCGAGACACTGAAGCTTTCTTT.

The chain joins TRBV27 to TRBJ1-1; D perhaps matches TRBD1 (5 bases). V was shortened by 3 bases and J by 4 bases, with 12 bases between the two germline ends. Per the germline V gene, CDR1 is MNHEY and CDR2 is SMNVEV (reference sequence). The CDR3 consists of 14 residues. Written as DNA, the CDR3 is TGTGCCAGCAGTTTCGCGGGGCCGAGCACTGAAGCTTTCTTT. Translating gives CASSFAGPSTEAFF.